Shown below are 31 T cell receptor beta chains from a single sample sequenced in a study of T cell clonality in common variable immunodeficiency. Method: immunoSEQ multiplex PCR; TCRdb's copy keeps in-frame clones and lacks some. Listed for the sample are tens of thousands of clones, none seen a single time. The sequencing input was peripheral blood mononuclear cells. These receptors were obtained from a person between 18 and 70 years old in good health.

This clone was observed a handful of times. With the read ending 3 residues before the CDR3 end, the germline J gene is used to fill in that end. The genes are TRBV2 and TRBJ2-4, with TRBD1 matching 10 bases. Germline loops: CDR1 SNHLY, CDR2 FYNNEI. After removal of 4 bases from V and 8 bases from J, the junction contained 2 bases not matched to a gene. The CDR3 is 13 residues long. CDR3 sequence reads: CASSGDRGDIQYF. The part of the CDR3 DNA that was read is TGTGCCAGCAGTGGGGACAGGGGCGACATT.

Many counts were recorded for this clone. The read ends 3 residues early relative to the CDR3; the germline J gene fills the gap. The chain joins TRBV30 to TRBJ2-1; 8 nucleotides align to TRBD2. The V segment lost 1 base and the J segment 6 bases; nucleotides outside the gene matches: 2. The CDR3 is made up of 13 amino acids. Germline CDR1 and CDR2: GTSNPN and SVGIG (reference sequence). The DNA read from the CDR3 is TGTGCCTGGAGTGGGGGGACTAGCAATGAG. This codes for CAWSGGTSNE. The entire CDR3 protein is CAWSGGTSNEQFF.

This clone was seen repeatedly, ten times or more. The read comes to an end 3 residues before the CDR3 does, leaving the germline J gene to fill in the end. The J gene is TRBJ2-2, the V gene TRBV20-1; 7 positions match TRBD2. Germline V gene data show CDR1 as DFQATT and CDR2 as SNEGSKA (reference sequence). The CDR3 contains 14 residues. V trimming: 5 bases; J trimming: 7 bases; junction bases outside the gene matches: 10. CDR3 DNA, as far as it was read: TGCAGTGCTCTCCGGGGAGGGTCCGACGGGGAG. Its protein product is CSALRGGSDGE. The CDR3 reads in full as CSALRGGSDGELFF.

This clone appeared many times. The read ends 3 residues shy of where the CDR3 ends; the end is completed using the germline J gene. The rearrangement joins TRBV5-1 to TRBJ1-1; D possibly corresponds to TRBD1 (5 bases). The CDR3 is made up of 16 amino acids. Between the trimmed V and J ends, which lost 1 base and 1 base, there was a span of 14 bases. CDR1 is SGHRS and CDR2 is YFSETQ in the germline V gene. The chain's CDR3 is CASSLTPGAQNTEAFF. CDR3 bases read: TGCGCCAGCAGCTTGACCCCTGGGGCGCAGAACACTGAA.

This clone was counted a few times. The CDR3 end lies 3 residues beyond the end of the read and is filled in from the germline J gene. The J gene is TRBJ1-4, the V gene TRBV5-1, with 9 bases lining up with TRBD1. Germline loops: CDR1 SGHRS, CDR2 YFSETQ. The length of the CDR3 is 14 residues. The sequenced CDR3 bases are TGCGCCAGCAGCTTACAGGGGGCCGATTCACCA. It translates to CASSLQGADSP. In full, the CDR3 reads CASSLQGADSPLFF.

This clone was recorded many times. The read terminates 3 residues before the CDR3 end, so the remaining end is supplied by the germline J gene. This sequence joins TRBV18 and TRBJ2-2; 8 nucleotides agree with TRBD1. The CDR3 has 16 amino acids. The V gene's germline CDR1 is KGHSH and CDR2 LQKENI. The junction had 5 bases not matched to a gene; V was cut back by 5 bases and J by 0 bases. This CDR3 is CASSERQGTNTGELFF. Partial CDR3 DNA: TGTGCCAGCTCAGAGAGACAGGGGACGAACACCGGGGAG. The whole variable domain, filled in from reference TRBV18 and TRBJ2-2, reads NAGVMQNPRHLVRRRGQEARLRCSPMKGHSHVYWYRQLPEEGLKFMVYLQKENIIDESGMPKERFSAEFPKEGPSILRIQQVVRGDSAAYFCASSERQGTNTGELFFGEGSRLTVL.

This clone was seen repeatedly, ten times or more. The read terminates 3 residues before the CDR3 end, so the remaining end is supplied by the germline J gene. The chain joins TRBV20-1 to TRBJ2-3; TRBD2 aligns across 7 bases. In germline, CDR1 is DFQATT, CDR2 SNEGSKA (reference sequence). This CDR3 is built from 13 residues. CDR3 amino acids: CSASTGTTNSQYF. CDR3 bases read: TGCAGTGCTAGCACCGGGACTACCAATTCG.

This clone was counted at least ten times. The CDR3 bases that were read are TGTGCCAGTAGTAGCGGGGCCTACGAG. Its translation is CASSSGAYE. The whole CDR3 protein reads CASSSGAYEQYF. The chain recombines TRBV19 with TRBJ2-7, with D maybe TRBD2 (6 bases). The read finishes 3 residues shy of the CDR3 end, and the germline J gene is used to complete it. The length of the CDR3 is 12 residues. V dropped 4 bases and J dropped 2 bases, with 6 bases sitting between them. Germline lookup yields CDR1 LNHDA and CDR2 SQIVND (reference sequence).

This clone came up many times. The CDR3 extends 3 residues past the end of the read, so its final part is completed from the germline J gene. The chain couples TRBV6-1 to TRBJ2-1; 9 positions match TRBD2. V gave up 2 bases and J gave up 9 bases; unmatched junction bases: 11. Germline CDR1 and CDR2: MNHNS and SASEGT. The CDR3 is made up of 16 amino acids. CDR3: CASSERDSGSSAEQFF. The part of the CDR3 DNA that was read is TGTGCCAGCAGTGAAAGGGATAGCGGGAGTTCCGCTGAG.

Only a few counts were recorded for this clone. Sequencing ends 3 residues short of the CDR3 end; the germline J gene provides the rest. The chain is built from TRBV6-1 and TRBJ1-1; 8 positions agree with TRBD1. CDR3 size: 18 residues. CDR1 and CDR2 (germline): MNHNS, SASEGT. Unmatched junction bases numbered 15, after V lost 6 bases and J lost 0 bases. CDR3 residues: CASSEFPGQASMNTEAFF. CDR3 bases read: TGTGCCAGCAGCGAATTTCCGGGACAGGCCTCTATGAACACTGAA.

This clone was seen ten or more times. The observed sequence ends 3 residues before the CDR3 terminus, with the missing tail filled in from the germline J gene. This chain links TRBV6-4 with TRBJ1-1; TRBD1 is a possible D gene (6 bases). Trimming took 0 bases from V and 1 from J, leaving 18 bases between them. The V gene's germline CDR1 is MRHNA and CDR2 SNTAGT. The CDR3 sequence is 18 residues long. CDR3 loop: CASSDSRTVSPKNTEAFF. The sequenced part of the CDR3 DNA is TGTGCCAGCAGTGACTCTAGGACAGTCTCACCCAAGAACACTGAA.

In this sample, this clone turned up many times. From the germline J gene comes the end of the CDR3, since the read stops 3 residues before it. This rearrangement joins TRBV5-1 to TRBJ2-1, with TRBD2 identical over 13 bases. J was trimmed by 7 bases and V by 4 bases; bases with no gene match: 11. Looked up from germline, CDR1 is SGHRS and CDR2 is YFSETQ. CDR3 length: 17 amino acids. The CDR3 region is CASSLRTSGSSANEQFF. CDR3 DNA (partial): TGCGCCAGCAGCCTCAGGACTAGCGGGAGTTCTGCAAATGAG.

This clone was counted at least ten times. The missing CDR3 end, 3 residues past where the read stops, is filled in from the germline J gene. This chain joins TRBV7-6 and TRBJ2-2; 7 nucleotides line up with TRBD2. CDR3 length equals 16 residues. The junction had 13 bases not matched to a gene; V was cut back by 5 bases and J by 7 bases. In germline, CDR1 is SGHVS, CDR2 FNYEAQ. CDR3 protein: CASSPRRGSSIGELFF. CDR3 DNA, as far as it was read: TGTGCCAGCAGCCCGAGGCGGGGGAGTTCAATCGGGGAG. The complete variable domain, with remaining parts taken from reference TRBV7-6 and TRBJ2-2, reads GAGVSQSPRYKVTKRGQDVALRCDPISGHVSLYWYRQALGQGPEFLTYFNYEAQQDKSGLPNDRFSAERPEGSISTLTIQRTEQRDSAMYRCASSPRRGSSIGELFFGEGSRLTVL.

This clone was observed many times. The CDR3 extends 3 residues past the end of the read, so its final part is completed from the germline J gene. V and J are TRBV18 and TRBJ1-2; unclear D gene. The germline gives CDR1 KGHSH, CDR2 LQKENI. V was cut by 0 bases and J by 4 bases, with 12 bases left in between. The CDR3 spans 15 residues. CDR3 DNA (partial): TGTGCCAGCTCACCACCGAGCGAATCTCTCTATGGC. This codes for CASSPPSESLYG. The whole CDR3 reads CASSPPSESLYGYTF.

This clone has more than one count but fewer than ten. The read gets to within 3 residues of the CDR3 end, and the germline J gene fills in the rest. Other nucleotide sequences in the sample specify the same CDR3. This chain joins TRBV7-9 and TRBJ1-3; the D gene is possibly TRBD1 (5 bases). This CDR3 has 14 amino acids. V lost 6 bases and J lost 2, with 11 bases in between. Germline values: CDR1 SEHNR, CDR2 FQNEAQ (reference sequence). CDR3 loop: CASRIGGAGNTIYF. The DNA read from the CDR3 is TGTGCCAGCAGGATCGGGGGGGCTGGAAACACC.

This clone was found a few times. The sequenced CDR3 bases are TGCAGCACTCTAGCGGGAGAGCGCAATGAG. Amino acid sequence: CSTLAGERNE. The entire CDR3 sequence reads CSTLAGERNEQFF. The chain has TRBV20-1 and TRBJ2-1, with TRBD2 matching 10 bases. The read terminates 3 residues ahead of where the CDR3 ends, so the germline J gene completes it. Germline V CDR1 and CDR2: DFQATT, SNEGSKA (reference sequence). This CDR3 has 13 amino acids.

Comment on this clone: The read halts 3 residues ahead of the CDR3 end, with the missing end drawn from the germline J gene. The chain is built from TRBV7-3 and TRBJ1-6; 9 bases match TRBD1. Germline-derived CDR1 and CDR2 are SGHTA and FQGTGA. This CDR3 has 14 amino acids. CDR3 DNA (partial): TGTGCCAGCAGCTCGGGACAGGGTACCTCCCCC. Translating it yields CASSSGQGTSP. The full CDR3 is CASSSGQGTSPLHF.

Of note for this clone: The read ends 3 residues shy of where the CDR3 ends; the end is completed using the germline J gene. The chain combines TRBV19 with TRBJ2-7, with 7 positions matching TRBD2. The CDR3 contains 16 residues. V was pared by 7 bases and J by 2 bases, with 14 bases of the junction left unmatched. Germline assignment: CDR1 LNHDA and CDR2 SQIVND (reference sequence). The CDR3 region is CASTGAVGGPAYEQYF. The CDR3 DNA, read in part, is TGTGCCAGTACGGGAGCGGTGGGAGGGCCGGCCTACGAG.

This clone was seen many times. The observed sequence ends 3 residues before the CDR3 terminus, with the missing tail filled in from the germline J gene. The rearrangement links TRBV20-1 to TRBJ1-2, with a weak D call TRBD1 (6 bases). Germline V gene data show CDR1 as DFQATT and CDR2 as SNEGSKA (reference sequence). The CDR3 contains 13 residues. V lost 3 bases to trimming and J lost 1 base, with 9 bases between them. The CDR3 loop is CSARGQDNYGYTF. The part of the CDR3 DNA that was read is TGCAGTGCTAGGGGACAAGATAACTATGGC.

The sample holds many counts of this clone. The observed sequence ends 3 residues before the CDR3 terminus, with the missing tail filled in from the germline J gene. The gene calls are TRBV2 and TRBJ2-1, with 12 bases matching TRBD2. J was trimmed by 7 bases and V by 4 bases; bases with no gene match: 8. The CDR3 runs to 16 residues. Germline-derived CDR1 and CDR2 are SNHLY and FYNNEI. Partial CDR3 DNA: TGTGCCAGCAGTGGGGTCCGACTAGCGGGAGAGAATGAG. Translated, it gives CASSGVRLAGENE. The full-length CDR3 reads as CASSGVRLAGENEQFF.

This clone was picked up many times. The read stops 3 residues short of the end of the CDR3; the missing end is completed from the germline J gene. Other DNA sequences in the same sample also yield this CDR3. The V and J genes are TRBV5-1 and TRBJ2-3; D call uncertain. Trimming cost V 0 bases and J 1 base, with 15 bases left between them. Looked up from germline, CDR1 is SGHRS and CDR2 is YFSETQ. The CDR3 loop spans 17 amino acids. CDR3 DNA, as far as it was read: TGCGCCAGCAGCTTGGCCCCCCAGCGAGAGGGCACAGATACG. Protein product: CASSLAPQREGTDT. The full CDR3 is CASSLAPQREGTDTQYF.

Regarding this clone: The read terminates 3 residues before the CDR3 end, so the remaining end is supplied by the germline J gene. The chain combines TRBV7-9 with TRBJ1-5; unclear D gene. The V end lost 5 bases, the J end lost 3 bases, and 11 bases lay between the germline ends. This CDR3 has 14 amino acids. Germline V gene data show CDR1 as SEHNR and CDR2 as FQNEAQ (reference sequence). CDR3 DNA (partial): TGTGCCAGCAGCCAAAGCAACCTCAATCAGCCC. Protein: CASSQSNLNQP. Given in full, the CDR3 is CASSQSNLNQPQHF.

This clone has a count of ten or more. The CDR3 end lies 3 residues beyond the end of the read and is filled in from the germline J gene. The gene calls are TRBV30 and TRBJ1-4; 10 bases are shared with TRBD1. This CDR3 comprises 16 residues. J gave up 2 bases and V 5 bases, and 8 bases lay outside the gene matches. Germline V gene lookup returns CDR1 GTSNPN and CDR2 SVGIG (reference sequence). The CDR3 is CAWETGGAGTNEKLFF. CDR3 bases read: TGTGCCTGGGAGACAGGGGGCGCGGGGACTAATGAAAAA.

This clone was detected ten times or more. The CDR3 end falls 3 residues outside the read, so it is completed with the germline J gene. This rearrangement joins TRBV30 to TRBJ1-2, with a weak D call TRBD1 (5 bases). The length of the CDR3 is 15 residues. Germline lookup yields CDR1 GTSNPN and CDR2 SVGIG (reference sequence). The ends were cut back, 3 bases at V and 2 bases at J, with 16 bases in the middle. The CDR3 reads CAWSFFREWNYGYTF. Partial CDR3 DNA: TGTGCCTGGAGCTTCTTCAGGGAGTGGAACTATGGC.

This clone was observed many times. The read ends 3 residues before the CDR3 terminus; that terminus is restored from the germline J gene. The J gene is TRBJ1-1, the V gene TRBV12-3 or TRBV12-4; D not certain. The CDR3 totals 13 residues. Trimming removed 2 bases from V and 0 bases from J, with 4 bases in between. Partial CDR3 DNA: TGTGCCAGCAGTTTACGTATGAACACTGAA. This translates into CASSLRMNTE. The whole CDR3 region reads CASSLRMNTEAFF.

This clone was picked up many times. The CDR3 end is not reached by the read, which stops 3 residues before it; the germline J gene fills it in. The chain employs TRBV7-2 and TRBJ2-3; D ambiguous. The CDR3 is 13 residues long. Trimming shortened V by 4 bases and J by 6 bases, and 11 bases separated the two germline ends. Germline V gives CDR1 SGHTA, CDR2 FQGNSA. The sequenced part of the CDR3 DNA is TGTGCCAGCAGCTCCATTAACGCGGATACG. Protein product: CASSSINADT. The full CDR3 sequence reads CASSSINADTQYF.

This clone has at least ten counts. The sequenced fragment ends 3 residues before the CDR3 boundary, so the rest is inferred from the germline J gene. The V and J genes are TRBV28 and TRBJ2-3, with D possibly being TRBD2 (6 bases). V lost 1 base and J lost 4, with 12 bases in between. The germline gives CDR1 MDHEN, CDR2 SYDVKM. This CDR3 is built from 15 residues. The CDR3 region is CASSLYGRGADTQYF. CDR3 DNA, as far as it was read: TGTGCCAGCAGTTTATACGGGAGAGGGGCAGATACG. Looking up the rest from reference TRBV28 and TRBJ2-3 gives the full variable domain: DVKVTQSSRYLVKRTGEKVFLECVQDMDHENMFWYRQDPGLGLRLIYFSYDVKMKEKGDIPEGYSVSREKKERFSLILESASTNQTSMYLCASSLYGRGADTQYFGPGTRLTVL.

Of note for this clone: The sequenced fragment ends 3 residues before the CDR3 boundary, so the rest is inferred from the germline J gene. This sequence joins TRBV11-3 and TRBJ1-5; D not certain. Trimming pared 5 bases from V and 2 bases from J, leaving 13 bases between. The CDR3 consists of 15 residues. Germline V gene data show CDR1 as SGHNT and CDR2 as YENEEA. The sequenced part of the CDR3 DNA is TGTGCCAGCAGCGCCCAGGCGTCCGGCAATCAGCCC. This gives the protein CASSAQASGNQP. Given in full, the CDR3 is CASSAQASGNQPQHF.

At least ten counts were recorded for this clone. The read gets to within 3 residues of the CDR3 end, and the germline J gene fills in the rest. The rearrangement uses TRBV20-1 and TRBJ2-3; 15 bases are shared with TRBD2. Germline V lookup: CDR1 DFQATT, CDR2 SNEGSKA (reference sequence). After removal of 5 bases from V and 6 bases from J, the junction contained 0 bases not matched to a gene. The length of the CDR3 is 13 residues. The CDR3 protein is CSAGTSGRDTQYF. The CDR3 bases that were read are TGCAGTGCTGGGACTAGCGGGAGGGATACG.

In regard to this clone: The read comes to an end 3 residues before the CDR3 does, leaving the germline J gene to fill in the end. The genes are TRBV30 and TRBJ1-2, with 9 positions matching TRBD1. Per germline, CDR1 GTSNPN and CDR2 SVGIG (reference sequence). This CDR3 has 12 residues. Trimming removed 5 bases from V and 7 bases from J; junction bases left unmatched: 5. The sequenced part of the CDR3 DNA is TGTGCCTGGGGGGGACAGGGCTCTGGC. Translated, it gives CAWGGQGSG. The full CDR3 reads CAWGGQGSGYTF.

In this sample, this clone turned up many times. The read comes to an end 3 residues before the CDR3 does, leaving the germline J gene to fill in the end. The chain is built from TRBV11-2 and TRBJ1-1; 7 bases line up with TRBD1. Germline-derived CDR1 and CDR2 are SGHAT and FQNNGV. The CDR3 length is 15 residues. With 4 bases clipped from V and 6 bases from J, the junction kept 11 bases outside the gene matches. CDR3 sequence reads: CASSSEPGQVPEAFF. The CDR3 DNA, read in part, is TGTGCCAGCAGCTCGGAACCAGGACAGGTTCCTGAA.